Each of the 8 T cell receptor beta chains below was sequenced from the same sample in a study of early T cells in non-severe SARS-CoV-2 infection. TCRdb itself ran the 5' RACE reads through MiXCR, one entry per CDR3 protein. The table has 45,000 to 50,000 distinct CDR3 sequences, around 5.6% seen once. Sequenced sample: whole blood. The receptors shown here come from an adult who was a healthcare worker with PCR-confirmed SARS-CoV-2 infection or an uninfected control (not recorded which).

At least ten counts were recorded for this clonotype. This chain connects TRBV10-3 to TRBJ2-7, with 11 positions matching TRBD2. Germline V gene lookup returns CDR1 ENHRY and CDR2 SYGVKD. Trimming took 3 bases from V and 5 from J; bases not matched to a gene: 3. The CDR3 spans 14 residues. CDR3 in DNA: TGTGCCATCAGTGATGTGACTAGCGGGAACGAGCAGTACTTC. Its protein is CAISDVTSGNEQYF.

This clonotype was counted many times. This chain uses TRBV2 with TRBJ1-1; D might be TRBD1 (6 bases). V was pared by 5 bases and J by 0 bases, with 7 bases between. CDR1 SNHLY and CDR2 FYNNEI come from the germline V gene. The CDR3 runs to 13 residues. This CDR3 is CASSYRVNTEAFF. The CDR3 DNA is TGTGCCAGCAGTTACAGGGTGAACACTGAAGCTTTCTTT.

Many counts were recorded for this clonotype. This rearrangement joins TRBV9 to TRBJ2-3; 8 bases are shared with TRBD2. This CDR3 region has 15 residues. Trimming cost V 1 base and J 4 bases; bases outside gene matches: 5. Germline CDR1 is SGDLS and CDR2 is YYNGEE. The DNA of the CDR3 is TGTGCCAGCAGCGTACGGGGGGGCCACCCAGATACGCAGTATTTT. Translating gives CASSVRGGHPDTQYF.

This clonotype was found many times. This chain links TRBV20-1 with TRBJ1-4; D is unresolved. V was pared by 0 bases and J by 5 bases, with 10 bases between. The germline V gene has CDR1 DFQATT and CDR2 SNEGSKA (reference sequence). This CDR3 spans 14 amino acids. This CDR3 reads CSAREGVMNEKLFF. For the CDR3, the DNA is TGCAGTGCTAGAGAGGGAGTGATGAATGAAAAACTGTTTTTT.

This chain connects TRBV20-1 to TRBJ2-5; D may correspond to TRBD1 or TRBD2 (5 bases each). The CDR3 has 13 amino acids. The germline V gene has CDR1 DFQATT and CDR2 SNEGSKA (reference sequence). Between the trimmed V and J ends, which lost 0 bases and 6 bases, there was a span of 11 bases. The CDR3 DNA sequence: TGCAGTGCTAGAGATCTCCCGGGGCAGACCCAGTACTTC. This gives the protein CSARDLPGQTQYF.

The genes are TRBV5-1 and TRBJ2-5, with TRBD2 matching 11 bases. The CDR3 loop spans 17 amino acids. V dropped 4 bases and J dropped 5; count of bases not matched to a gene: 13. Germline V CDR1 and CDR2: SGHRS, YFSETQ. The CDR3 region is CASSPDASGRPWETQYF. DNA for the CDR3: TGCGCCAGCAGCCCGGACGCTAGCGGGAGGCCATGGGAGACCCAGTACTTC.

In this sample, this clonotype turned up many times. The gene calls are TRBV11-3 and TRBJ2-1; perhaps TRBD2 as D (6 bases). The CDR3 spans 14 residues. V was shortened by 3 bases and J by 0 bases, with 6 bases between the two germline ends. Looked up from germline, CDR1 is SGHNT and CDR2 is YENEEA. The CDR3 spells CASSLRDSYNEQFF. Here the CDR3 DNA reads TGTGCCAGCAGCTTGCGGGACTCCTACAATGAGCAGTTCTTC.

The sample holds many counts of this clonotype. Relative to the germline gene, one junction end is altered; a read error may explain this. V is TRBV7-7 and J is TRBJ2-7; 7 bases line up with TRBD1. CDR1 and CDR2 from the germline V gene are SSHAT and FNYEAQ (reference sequence). The CDR3 length is 13 residues. The CDR3, as DNA: TGTGCTAGCAGCTCCGACAGGGACGGATGGCAGTACTTC. Residues: CASSSDRDGWQYF. The full variable domain, in which reference TRBV7-7 and TRBJ2-7 provide the parts outside the CDR3, is GAGVSQSPRYKVTKRGQDVTLRCDPISSHATLYWYQQALGQGPEFLTYFNYEAQPDKSGLPSDRFSAERPEGSISTLTIQRTEQRDSAMYRCASSSDRDGWQYFGPGTRLTVT.